There are a few counts of the clone carrying this TCR beta chain. The antigen is undetermined. Quantitative 5'-RACE was performed with molecular barcodes, and it yielded the TCR beta libraries. TCRdb reprocessed the 5' RACE reads via MiXCR and lists one record per CDR3 protein. The table includes fewer than 400,000 distinct CDR3 sequences, 7% to 9% detected once. The source of the sample is a study of CD8 T cells in ankylosing spondylitis. Overall study results and limits: Reactive arthritis synovial fluid and blood previously showed some of these motif variants. The clones that were linked to disease were reported to be significantly enriched in matched synovial fluid samples from ankylosing spondylitis patients. Relatively scarce in peripheral blood, disease-linked clones were CD8+. Typical of ankylosing spondylitis blood, it appeared, was a TCR beta motif of roughly eight highly homologous variants.

Trimming removed 5 bases from V and 8 bases from J; junction bases left unmatched: 10. CDR3 size: 14 residues. Germline values: CDR1 MNHEY, CDR2 SMNVEV (reference sequence). The TCR sequence derives from a male donor with ankylosing spondylitis. Sequencing was carried out using blood, either unsorted or a sorted T cell fraction (not recorded which). This chain connects TRBV27 to TRBJ2-3; 7 positions match TRBD2. The CDR3 sequence is CASSEAVGRATQYF. DNA of the CDR3: TGTGCCAGCAGTGAAGCGGTGGGGAGGGCTACGCAGTATTTT.